The 8 T cell receptor beta chains below all came from one sample that was sequenced in a study of identical twins. TCRdb passed the 5' RACE reads through MiXCR, listing each CDR3 protein once. The sample carries some 440,000 distinct CDR3 sequences, less than 25% recorded once. This sample also belongs to another study, concerning T cells expressing NK-cell markers.

Sequences were obtained from CD4+ T cells sorted from blood. The receptors shown here come from a woman aged 18-29 years in good health.

This chain connects TRBV5-1 to TRBJ2-7; a weak D match, TRBD2 (6 bases). This CDR3 is 16 amino acids long. Germline V CDR1 and CDR2: SGHRS, YFSETQ. V was shortened by 4 bases and J by 4 bases, with 21 bases between the two germline ends. The DNA for the CDR3 is TGCGCCAGCAGCGGAGGGACCGACGGATTCTCATACGAGCAGTACTTC. As protein: CASSGGTDGFSYEQYF.

CDR3 DNA: TGTGCCAGCAGTCCGAGACGACGGGGCCTCAGTCCTCCCTATGGCTACACCTTC. Translated: CASSPRRRGLSPPYGYTF. The rearrangement uses TRBV12-3 or TRBV12-4 and TRBJ1-2, with D perhaps TRBD1 (5 bases). Trimming left V 5 bases short and J 4 bases short, with 26 bases between. The CDR3 runs to 18 residues.

As regards this clonotype: One junction end does not reproduce the germline sequence, and a read error may be involved. The chain joins TRBV7-2 to TRBJ1-1, with a weak D call TRBD1 (5 bases). This CDR3 has 15 amino acids. Germline V gene data show CDR1 as SGHTA and CDR2 as FQGNSA. The CDR3 DNA sequence: TGTGCCGGCAGTACCCCCGGGGGGGTACCCACTGAAGCTTTCTTT. The encoded protein is CAGSTPGGVPTEAFF.

This chain links TRBV6-2 or TRBV6-3 with TRBJ1-2; 7 nucleotides line up with TRBD1. Germline CDR1 MNHEY, CDR2 SVGEGT. The length of the CDR3 is 12 residues. Trimming removed 7 bases from V and 3 bases from J; junction bases left unmatched: 2. CDR3 sequence (DNA): TGTGCCAGCACCGGGACAGACTATGGCTACACCTTC. It yields the protein CASTGTDYGYTF.

This clonotype turned up a few times. The J gene is TRBJ2-3, the V gene TRBV5-1, with D perhaps matching TRBD1 (5 bases). Per germline, CDR1 SGHRS and CDR2 YFSETQ. This CDR3 spans 14 amino acids. V dropped 5 bases and J dropped 4 bases, with 14 bases sitting between them. Written as DNA, the CDR3 is TGCGCCAGCAGTCCAGGGTCGTATGCAGATACGCAGTATTTT. Translating it yields CASSPGSYADTQYF.

The chain carries TRBV2 and TRBJ1-1; 11 nucleotides align to TRBD1. V was clipped by 9 bases and J by 4 bases; unmatched bases: 7. The CDR3 consists of 14 residues. Germline assignment: CDR1 SNHLY and CDR2 FYNNEI. CDR3 nucleotides: TGTGCCAGGTCTGGGACAGGGGGGATCACTGAAGCTTTCTTT. This gives the protein CARSGTGGITEAFF.

The chain links TRBV10-3 to TRBJ2-7; D call uncertain. CDR3 size: 12 residues. V was clipped by 8 bases and J by 1 base, with 9 bases between them. The germline V gene has CDR1 ENHRY and CDR2 SYGVKD. CDR3 in DNA: TGTGCCATCGGCGGTTCTTCCTACGAGCAGTACTTC. This encodes CAIGGSSYEQYF.

The table lists this clonotype with a few counts. V gene TRBV20-1 combines with J gene TRBJ2-3; the match to TRBD2 covers 7 bases. Trimming removed 5 bases from V and 6 bases from J; junction bases left unmatched: 14. The germline V gene encodes CDR1 DFQATT and CDR2 SNEGSKA (reference sequence). The CDR3 is made up of 15 amino acids. The DNA of the CDR3 is TGCAGTGCTGGTGGACGAGGGAGGGGAAGGGATACGCAGTATTTT. Translating it yields CSAGGRGRGRDTQYF.